The clone carrying this TCR beta chain appeared a few times. What it recognizes is unknown. Per the original methods: Per-sample TCR counts ranged from about 20,000 to 690,600, median around 96,000. TCRdb itself ran the RACE reads through MiXCR, one entry per CDR3 protein. Clone size and V and J calls follow TCRdb, not the original study. The sample has fewer than 100,000 distinct CDR3 sequences; about 9.2% are singletons. This entry belongs to a study of human T cells and chemical hapten exposure. The wider study: Yields of TCR per sample differed, chiefly owing to small differences in pooled library volume. Study observations and caveats: TCRs whose frequency exceeded 1 in 1000 remained the same following DPC sensitization.

The time point: healthy volunteer bleed at 6 weeks. The template was total RNA from unfractionated whole blood. Per germline, CDR1 SGDLS and CDR2 YYNGEE. With 4 bases clipped from V and 7 bases from J, the junction kept 7 bases outside the gene matches. The CDR3 length is 15 residues. The TCR originated in a female donor in good health. Some clones in this sample may be carry-over from other donors' samples. V usage is TRBV9 and J usage is TRBJ1-4; 10 nucleotides align to TRBD1. Source material: whole blood. Here the CDR3 DNA reads TGTGCCAGCAGCTCAGAGGGACAGGGGCTTGAAAAACTGTTTTTT. Translating it yields CASSSEGQGLEKLFF.